This T cell receptor (beta chain) was documented in a study of cytomegalovirus exposure and HLA in healthy donors. This clone was counted a few times. Antigen unknown. The J segment lost 6 bases and the V segment lost 4 bases, leaving 5 bases of the junction unmatched. Per germline, CDR1 SGHVS and CDR2 FQNEAQ. The CDR3 totals 15 residues. Study-wide findings and caveats: Across HLA loci, a later analysis found differing TCR association rates, with DRB1 most and HLA-C fewest. The majority of TCR sequences were rare, yet some public TCRs appeared in many donors. The presence/absence work took it that sequencing depth was about the same across donors.

The PCR had 60 Vbeta and 13 Jbeta primers. The data were produced by immunoSEQ multiplex PCR, yet TCRdb's version contains in-frame clones alone and is incomplete. The table lists some 160,000 clones, 60% to 80% of them singletons. The chain employs TRBV7-8 and TRBJ2-1; 11 bases map to TRBD2. This clonotype originated in a male donor in good health and CMV-seronegative. The sequencing sample was made of PBMCs. The CDR3 reads CASSSGLAVANEQFF. The CDR3, as DNA: TGTGCCAGCAGCTCGGGACTAGCGGTCGCCAATGAGCAGTTCTTC. Filled out from reference TRBV7-8 and TRBJ2-1, the complete variable domain reads GAGVSQSPRYKVAKRGQDVALRCDPISGHVSLFWYQQALGQGPEFLTYFQNEAQLDKSGLPSDRFFAERPEGSVSTLKIQRTQQEDSAVYLCASSSGLAVANEQFFGPGTRLTVL.